This is a list of T cell receptor beta chains from one sample in a study of shared clonotypes between healthy human individuals. The protocol was immunoSEQ multiplex PCR, while the TCRdb copy is restricted to in-frame clones and leaves out a portion. Of more than 2 million clones listed, 90% to 95% were seen once; the top ten hold 0.13%. The sequenced sample was naive CD4+ T cells sorted from blood. The receptors were gathered from a man younger than 30 in good health. Both conserved end residues are part of each CDR3. D genes are given only for firm matches. Clone size, where shown, is once, few, many, or a class for clones that have expanded.

- - TRBJ2-1 TRBV11-2 TGTGCCAGCAGCTTAGTAGGGGCCCCCTACAATGAGCAGTTCTTC CASSLVGAPYNEQFF
TRBD2 - TRBJ2-2 TRBV7-9 TGTGCCAGCAGCTCCGGGACTAGCGGGAGGGCCCGAACCGGGGAGCTGTTTTTT CASSSGTSGRARTGELFF
- - TRBJ2-3 TRBV6-5 TGTGCCAGCAGTCCCCTGGCTAGCGCAGATACGCAGTATTTT CASSPLASADTQYF
TRBD2 - TRBJ2-3 TRBV5-1 TGCGCCAGCAAGGGGAGCGGGATTAGCACAGATACGCAGTATTTT CASKGSGISTDTQYF
- - TRBJ2-1 TRBV19 TGTGCCAGTAACCCCGGGAGCTCCTACAATGAGCAGTTCTTC CASNPGSSYNEQFF
TRBD2 - TRBJ2-2 TRBV5-1 TGCGCCAGCAGCTTGTCGAGCGGGGTAACCGGGGAGCTGTTTTTT CASSLSSGVTGELFF
- - TRBJ2-7 TRBV29-1 TGCAGCGTTGAAGAAACTGCGGGATACGAGCAGTACTTC CSVEETAGYEQYF
- once TRBJ2-6 TRBV11-2 TGTGCCAGCAGCCCATCACTCGGGGCCAACGTCCTGACTTTC CASSPSLGANVLTF
TRBD1 - TRBJ2-5 TRBV10-3 TGTGCCATCAGCCCCGGACAGGCGCTACAAGAGACCCAGTACTTC CAISPGQALQETQYF
- - TRBJ2-5 TRBV9 TGTGCCAGCAGCGGCGGAAAAGATAGGGCCCTGTACCAAGAGACCCAGTACTTC CASSGGKDRALYQETQYF
- - TRBJ2-3 TRBV1 TGCACCAGCAGCCCCTATTGGACTAGCGGGTGGGACACAGATACGCAGTATTTT CTSSPYWTSGWDTDTQYF
TRBD1 - TRBJ1-1 TRBV5-1 TGCGCCAGCAGCTTAGGACAGGGACATAACACTGAAGCTTTCTTT CASSLGQGHNTEAFF
TRBD2 - TRBJ2-5 TRBV5-1 TGCGCCAGCAGCTTCGGGCTTAGCGGGAGGCCCTCGGAGACCCAGTACTTC CASSFGLSGRPSETQYF
- - TRBJ2-7 TRBV7-2 TGTGCCAGCACCCGCCCCCCCTCCTGGGAGCAGTACTTC CASTRPPSWEQYF
- once TRBJ1-1 TRBV5-4 TGTGCCAGCAGCTATCCCGGGGGCACTGAAGCTTTCTTT CASSYPGGTEAFF
TRBD2 once TRBJ2-3 TRBV6-6 TGTGCCAGCAGTGCCCCAAGCGGGGGTTTTGATACGCAGTATTTT CASSAPSGGFDTQYF
- - TRBJ2-1 TRBV6-5 TGTGCCAGCAAACTTCAGGTGAGCTCCTACAATGAGCAGTTCTTC CASKLQVSSYNEQFF
- - TRBJ1-5 TRBV10-3 TGTGCCATCAGTGACAGCTATCAGCCCCAGCATTTT CAISDSYQPQHF
- - TRBJ2-2 TRBV7-2 TGTGCCAGCAGCTTATCGTCAGGACAGATATCGGCGGGGGAGCTGTTTTTT CASSLSSGQISAGELFF
TRBD1 - TRBJ2-3 TRBV25-1 TGTGCCAGCAGTGAGACAGGGGCCAACACAGATACGCAGTATTTT CASSETGANTDTQYF
TRBD1 - TRBJ1-5 TRBV7-9 TGTGCCAGCAGCGACGGAGACAGGGGGTCCCACCAGCCCCAGCATTTT CASSDGDRGSHQPQHF
- - TRBJ2-7 TRBV27 TGTGCCAGCAGTTTCCGTCCAGCCTACGAGCAGTACTTC CASSFRPAYEQYF
TRBD2 - TRBJ2-7 TRBV6-5 TGTGCCAGCAGACGGACTAGCGGGAACTACGAGCAGTACTTC CASRRTSGNYEQYF
- - TRBJ2-7 TRBV5-1 TGCGCCAGCAGCCAGACGTACTCCTACGAGCAGTACTTC CASSQTYSYEQYF
TRBD1 once TRBJ1-1 TRBV7-9 TGTGCCAGCAGCTCCGGGACAGAAAACACTGAAGCTTTCTTT CASSSGTENTEAFF
TRBD2 - TRBJ2-5 TRBV7-2 TGTGCCAGCAGCTTAGTCCCCGGGGGGTTACAAGAGACCCAGTACTTC CASSLVPGGLQETQYF
- - TRBJ2-1 TRBV5-1 TGCGCCAGCAGCTTTGACGGTTACAATGAGCAGTTCTTC CASSFDGYNEQFF
TRBD1 - TRBJ2-5 TRBV30 TGTGCCTGGAGTTTTGGCCAGGGGGTGACCCAGTACTTC CAWSFGQGVTQYF
TRBD1 - TRBJ1-2 TRBV25-1 TGTGCCAGCAGTGAACCCGGAAAGGGACAGGGGAGTAACTATGGCTACACCTTC CASSEPGKGQGSNYGYTF
TRBD2 - TRBJ2-5 TRBV5-4 TGTGCCAGCAGCTTGGTAGCGGGAGTAGGGGAGACCCAGTACTTC CASSLVAGVGETQYF
- once TRBJ1-3 TRBV10-2 TGCGCCAGCAGGGAAGCGACTGGAAACACCATATATTTT CASREATGNTIYF
TRBD2 once TRBJ2-7 TRBV10-3 TGTGCCATCAGCGCGACTAGCAGAGATTACGAGCAGTACTTC CAISATSRDYEQYF
- - TRBJ2-2 TRBV5-4 TGTGCCAGCAGCTTGGATGGCGGGGCGAACACCGGGGAGCTGTTTTTT CASSLDGGANTGELFF
- - TRBJ2-1 TRBV4-1 TGCGCCAGCAGCCAAGTCGCCCCTATAGCGGACAATGAGCAGTTCTTC CASSQVAPIADNEQFF
- - TRBJ2-7 TRBV21-1 TGTGCCGCGACAGACAAGCGGGCGTCCTACGAGCAGTACTTC CAATDKRASYEQYF
TRBD1 - TRBJ2-7 TRBV18 TGTGCCAGCTCACCACAACAGGGGTCCTACGAGCAGTACTTC CASSPQQGSYEQYF
- few TRBJ2-2 TRBV6-5 TGTGCCAGCAGGGACACCGGGGAGCTGTTTTTT CASRDTGELFF
TRBD1 - TRBJ1-4 TRBV6-5 TGTGCCAGTTCCAGGGGGCCGGCTGAAAAACTGTTTTTT CASSRGPAEKLFF
TRBD1 - TRBJ1-3 TRBV7-2 TGTGCCAGCAGCTTCCGGACAGGAAGTGGAAACACCATATATTTT CASSFRTGSGNTIYF
- - TRBJ1-3 TRBV28 TGTGCCACCCAATTAAATGCAAACACCATATATTTT CATQLNANTIYF
- - TRBJ1-6 TRBV7-9 TGTGCCAGCAGCTTAATAGGGGTTGGGAATTCACCCCTCCACTTT CASSLIGVGNSPLHF
TRBD2 - TRBJ2-3 TRBV15 TGTGCCACCAGCAGAGCCGGGACTAGCGGTTCAGATACGCAGTATTTT CATSRAGTSGSDTQYF
TRBD1 - TRBJ1-6 TRBV5-1 TGCGCCAGCAGCGTGACAGGGCGGAATTCACCCCTCCACTTT CASSVTGRNSPLHF
- - TRBJ1-3 TRBV10-2 TGCGCCAGCAGTGAACAGGGCGGAAACACCATATATTTT CASSEQGGNTIYF